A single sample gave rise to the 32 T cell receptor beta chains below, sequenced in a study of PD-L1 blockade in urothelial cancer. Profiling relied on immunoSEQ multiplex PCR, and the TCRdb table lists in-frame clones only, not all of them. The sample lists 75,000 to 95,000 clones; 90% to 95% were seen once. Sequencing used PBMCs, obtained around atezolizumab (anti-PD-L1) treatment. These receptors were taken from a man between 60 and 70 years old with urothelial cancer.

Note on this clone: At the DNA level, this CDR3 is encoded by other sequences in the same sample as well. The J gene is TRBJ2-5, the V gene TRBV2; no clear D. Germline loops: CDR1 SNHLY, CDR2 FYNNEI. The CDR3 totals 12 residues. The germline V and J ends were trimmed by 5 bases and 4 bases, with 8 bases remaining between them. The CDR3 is CASSSGGETQYF. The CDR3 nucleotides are TGTGCCAGCAGTTCGGGTGGAGAGACCCAGTACTTC. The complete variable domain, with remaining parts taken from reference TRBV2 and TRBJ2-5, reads EPEVTQTPSHQVTQMGQEVILRCVPISNHLYFYWYRQILGQKVEFLVSFYNNEISEKSEIFDDQFSVERPDGSNFTLKIRSTKLEDSAMYFCASSSGGETQYFGPGTRLLVL.

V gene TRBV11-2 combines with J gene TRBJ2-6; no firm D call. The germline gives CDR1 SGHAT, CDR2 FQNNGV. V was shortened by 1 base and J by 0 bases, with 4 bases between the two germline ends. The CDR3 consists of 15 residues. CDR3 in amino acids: CASSLGASGANVLTF. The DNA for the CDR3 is TGTGCCAGCAGCTTAGGGGCCTCTGGGGCCAACGTCCTGACTTTC.

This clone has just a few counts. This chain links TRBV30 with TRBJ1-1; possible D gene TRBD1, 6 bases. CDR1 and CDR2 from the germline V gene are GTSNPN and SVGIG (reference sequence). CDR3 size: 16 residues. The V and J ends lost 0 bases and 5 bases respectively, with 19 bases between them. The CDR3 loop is CAWSVPHRGAWTEAFF. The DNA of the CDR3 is TGTGCCTGGAGTGTACCCCATCGGGGGGCTTGGACTGAAGCTTTCTTT.

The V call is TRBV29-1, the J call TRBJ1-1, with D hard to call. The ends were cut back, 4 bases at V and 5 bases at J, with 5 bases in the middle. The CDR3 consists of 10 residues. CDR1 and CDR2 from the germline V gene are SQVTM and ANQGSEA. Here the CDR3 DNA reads TGCAGCGTTGGGCTGACTGAAGCTTTCTTT. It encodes CSVGLTEAFF.

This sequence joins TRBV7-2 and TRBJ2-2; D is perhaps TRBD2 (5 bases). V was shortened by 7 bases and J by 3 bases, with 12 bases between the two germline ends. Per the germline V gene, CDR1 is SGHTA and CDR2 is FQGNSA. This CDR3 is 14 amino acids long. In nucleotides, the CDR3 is TGTGCCAGCAAAGGAGGTACCCACACCGGGGAGCTGTTTTTT. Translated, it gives CASKGGTHTGELFF.

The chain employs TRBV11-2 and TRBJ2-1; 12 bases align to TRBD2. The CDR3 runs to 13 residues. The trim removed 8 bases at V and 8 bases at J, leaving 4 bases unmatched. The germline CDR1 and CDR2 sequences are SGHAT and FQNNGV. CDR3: CASRLAGVDEQFF. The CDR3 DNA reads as TGTGCCAGCCGACTAGCGGGAGTGGATGAGCAGTTCTTC. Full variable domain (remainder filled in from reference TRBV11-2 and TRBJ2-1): EAGVAQSPRYKIIEKRQSVAFWCNPISGHATLYWYQQILGQGPKLLIQFQNNGVVDDSQLPKDRFSAERLKGVDSTLKIQPAKLEDSAVYLCASRLAGVDEQFFGPGTRLTVL.

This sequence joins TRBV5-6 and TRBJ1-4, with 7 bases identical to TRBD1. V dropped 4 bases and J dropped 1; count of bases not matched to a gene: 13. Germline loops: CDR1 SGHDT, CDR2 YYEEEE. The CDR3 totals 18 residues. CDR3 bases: TGTGCCAGCAGCGTGACAGGGTGGGGGAAGAGAACTAATGAAAAACTGTTTTTT. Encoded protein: CASSVTGWGKRTNEKLFF.

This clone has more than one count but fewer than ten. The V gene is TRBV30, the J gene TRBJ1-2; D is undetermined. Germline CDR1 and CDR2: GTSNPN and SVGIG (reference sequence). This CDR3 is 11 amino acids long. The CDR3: CVYRSFDGYTF. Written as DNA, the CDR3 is TGTGTCTATCGGTCCTTCGATGGCTACACCTTC.

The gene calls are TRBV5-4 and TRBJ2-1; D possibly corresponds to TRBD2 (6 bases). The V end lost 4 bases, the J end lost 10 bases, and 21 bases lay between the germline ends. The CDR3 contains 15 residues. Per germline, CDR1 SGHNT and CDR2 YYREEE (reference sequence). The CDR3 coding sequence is TGTGCCAGCAGCCGCACCGGGACTGGAGGTTTGGAGCAGTTCTTC. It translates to CASSRTGTGGLEQFF.

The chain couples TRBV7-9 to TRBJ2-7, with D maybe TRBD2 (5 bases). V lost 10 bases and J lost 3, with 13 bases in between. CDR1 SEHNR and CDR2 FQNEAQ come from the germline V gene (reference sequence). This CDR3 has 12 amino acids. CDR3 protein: CATSTEGYEQYF. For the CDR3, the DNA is TGTGCCACCTCCACAGAGGGCTACGAGCAGTACTTC.

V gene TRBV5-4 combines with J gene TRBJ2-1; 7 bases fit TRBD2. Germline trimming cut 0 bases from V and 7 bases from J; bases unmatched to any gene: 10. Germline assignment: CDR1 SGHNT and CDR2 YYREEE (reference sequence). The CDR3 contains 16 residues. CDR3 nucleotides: TGTGCCAGCAGCTTGGAGGGTAGCGGGTGGAAGAATGAGCAGTTCTTC. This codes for CASSLEGSGWKNEQFF.

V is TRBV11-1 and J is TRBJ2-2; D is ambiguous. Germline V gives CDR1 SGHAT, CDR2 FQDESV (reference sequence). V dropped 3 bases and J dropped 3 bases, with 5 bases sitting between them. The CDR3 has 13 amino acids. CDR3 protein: CASSFLDTGELFF. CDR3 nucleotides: TGTGCCAGCAGCTTCCTAGACACCGGGGAGCTGTTTTTT.

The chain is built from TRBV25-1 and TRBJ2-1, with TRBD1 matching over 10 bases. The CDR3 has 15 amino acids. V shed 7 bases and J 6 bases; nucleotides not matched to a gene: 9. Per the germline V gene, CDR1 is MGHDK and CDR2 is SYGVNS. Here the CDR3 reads CASTRPGTGVNEQFF. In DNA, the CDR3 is TGTGCCAGCACTCGACCCGGGACAGGGGTCAATGAGCAGTTCTTC.

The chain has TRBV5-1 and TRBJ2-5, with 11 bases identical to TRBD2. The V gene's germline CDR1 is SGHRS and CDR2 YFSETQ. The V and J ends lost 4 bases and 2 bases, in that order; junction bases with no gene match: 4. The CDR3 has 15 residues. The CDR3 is CASSRWTSGQETQYF. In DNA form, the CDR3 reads TGCGCCAGCAGCCGATGGACTAGCGGGCAAGAGACCCAGTACTTC.

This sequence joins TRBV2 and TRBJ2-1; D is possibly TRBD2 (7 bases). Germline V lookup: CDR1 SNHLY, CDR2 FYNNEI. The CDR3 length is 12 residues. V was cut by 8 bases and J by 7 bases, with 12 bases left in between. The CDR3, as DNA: TGTGCCAGCCGGGGGGCGGGGAATGAGCAGTTCTTC. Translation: CASRGAGNEQFF.

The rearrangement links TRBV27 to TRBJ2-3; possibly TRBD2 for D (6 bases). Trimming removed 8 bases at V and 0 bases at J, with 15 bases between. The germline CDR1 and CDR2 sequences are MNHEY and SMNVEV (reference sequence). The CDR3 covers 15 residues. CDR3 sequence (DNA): TGTGCCAGCTCCCGGGGGACGTCTAGCACAGATACGCAGTATTTT. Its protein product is CASSRGTSSTDTQYF.

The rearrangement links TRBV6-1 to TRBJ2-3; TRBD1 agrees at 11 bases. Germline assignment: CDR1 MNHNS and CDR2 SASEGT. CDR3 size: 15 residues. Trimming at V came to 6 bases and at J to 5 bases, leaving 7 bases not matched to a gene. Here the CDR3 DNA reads TGTGCCAGCAGATCCGGACAGGGGGCTGGAGATACGCAGTATTTT. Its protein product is CASRSGQGAGDTQYF.

The CDR3: CASSDSTSGGTDTQYF. The DNA of the CDR3 is TGTGCCAGCAGTGACTCGACTAGCGGGGGCACAGATACGCAGTATTTT. The chain couples TRBV6-4 to TRBJ2-3, with 11 positions matching TRBD2. CDR3 length: 16 residues. Germline-derived CDR1 and CDR2 are MRHNA and SNTAGT. V shed 0 bases and J 1 base; nucleotides not matched to a gene: 0.

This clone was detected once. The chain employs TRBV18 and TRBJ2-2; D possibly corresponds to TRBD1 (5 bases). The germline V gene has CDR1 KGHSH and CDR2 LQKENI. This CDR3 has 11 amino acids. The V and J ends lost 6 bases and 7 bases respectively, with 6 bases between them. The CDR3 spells CASSQGGELFF. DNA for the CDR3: TGTGCCAGCTCGCAGGGCGGGGAGCTGTTTTTT.

CDR3 DNA: TGTGCCTGGAGTTACAGGGGGAACACTGAAGCTTTCTTT. Its protein is CAWSYRGNTEAFF. This chain connects TRBV30 to TRBJ1-1, with 7 bases that match TRBD1. Trimming cost V 2 bases and J 1 base; bases outside gene matches: 1. Germline V gene sequence: CDR1 GTSNPN, CDR2 SVGIG (reference sequence). There are 13 residues in the CDR3.

The CDR3 DNA follows: TGTGCCAGCTGGGCGGGGGCGGGCACCGGGGAGCTGTTTTTT. Protein sequence: CASWAGAGTGELFF. The rearrangement joins TRBV27 to TRBJ2-2; tentative D call: TRBD2 (7 bases). Trimming pared 8 bases from V and 4 bases from J, leaving 14 bases between. Germline loops: CDR1 MNHEY, CDR2 SMNVEV (reference sequence). The CDR3 has 14 residues.

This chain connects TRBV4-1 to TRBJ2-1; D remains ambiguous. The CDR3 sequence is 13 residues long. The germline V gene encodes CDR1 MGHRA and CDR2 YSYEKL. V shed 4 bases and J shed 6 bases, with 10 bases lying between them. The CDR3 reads CASSRMTLNEQFF. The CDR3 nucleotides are TGCGCCAGCAGCCGCATGACTCTCAATGAGCAGTTCTTC.

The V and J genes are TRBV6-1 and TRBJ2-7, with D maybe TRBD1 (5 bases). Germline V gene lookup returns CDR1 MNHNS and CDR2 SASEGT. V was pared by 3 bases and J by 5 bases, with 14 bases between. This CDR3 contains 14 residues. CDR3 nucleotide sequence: TGTGCCAGCAGTGATGGCAGGGTCGTAGACGAGCAGTACTTC. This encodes CASSDGRVVDEQYF.

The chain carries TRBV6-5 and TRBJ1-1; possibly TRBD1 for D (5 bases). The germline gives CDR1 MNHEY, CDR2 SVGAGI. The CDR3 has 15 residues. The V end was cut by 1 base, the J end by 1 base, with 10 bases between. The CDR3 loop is CASSYWGRANTEAFF. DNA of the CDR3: TGTGCCAGCAGTTACTGGGGCAGGGCGAACACTGAAGCTTTCTTT.

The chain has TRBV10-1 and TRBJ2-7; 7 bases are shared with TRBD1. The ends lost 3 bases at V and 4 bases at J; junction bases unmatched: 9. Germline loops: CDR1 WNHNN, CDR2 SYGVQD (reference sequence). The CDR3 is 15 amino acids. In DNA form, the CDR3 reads TGCGCCAGCAGTGAAGGGACAGAGGGATATTACGAGCAGTACTTC. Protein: CASSEGTEGYYEQYF.

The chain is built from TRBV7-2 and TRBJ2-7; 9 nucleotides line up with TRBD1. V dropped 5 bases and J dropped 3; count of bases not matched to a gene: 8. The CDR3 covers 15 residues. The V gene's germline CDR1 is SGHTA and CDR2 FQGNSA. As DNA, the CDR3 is TGTGCCAGCAGCAATACCGGGACAGGGTTCTACGAGCAGTACTTC. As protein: CASSNTGTGFYEQYF. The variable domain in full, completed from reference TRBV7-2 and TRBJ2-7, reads GAGVSQSPSNKVTEKGKDVELRCDPISGHTALYWYRQSLGQGLEFLIYFQGNSAPDKSGLPSDRFSAERTGGSVSTLTIQRTQQEDSAVYLCASSNTGTGFYEQYFGPGTRLTVT.

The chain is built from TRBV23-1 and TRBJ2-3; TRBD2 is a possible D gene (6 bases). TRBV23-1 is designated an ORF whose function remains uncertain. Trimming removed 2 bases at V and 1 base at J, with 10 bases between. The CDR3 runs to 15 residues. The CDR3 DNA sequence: TGCGCCAGCAGTCAAGAGTGCGGGGGCACAGATACGCAGTATTTT. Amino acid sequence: CASSQECGGTDTQYF.

The CDR3 loop is CASSLPNQDTIYF. In nucleotides, the CDR3 is TGTGCCAGCAGCTTGCCTAATCAGGACACCATATATTTT. This chain uses TRBV5-4 with TRBJ1-3; D ambiguous. This CDR3 spans 13 amino acids. V lost 1 base to trimming and J lost 8 bases, with 10 bases between them. Germline CDR1 reads SGHNT; CDR2 reads YYREEE (reference sequence).

The CDR3: CASSLSSYWGTGMYEQYF. Written as DNA, the CDR3 is TGTGCCAGCAGTTTATCGTCGTATTGGGGGACAGGGATGTACGAGCAGTACTTC. The chain employs TRBV27 and TRBJ2-7, with 9 nucleotides matching TRBD1. Germline CDR1 MNHEY, CDR2 SMNVEV (reference sequence). V trimming: 0 bases; J trimming: 4 bases; junction bases outside the gene matches: 13. The CDR3 covers 18 residues.

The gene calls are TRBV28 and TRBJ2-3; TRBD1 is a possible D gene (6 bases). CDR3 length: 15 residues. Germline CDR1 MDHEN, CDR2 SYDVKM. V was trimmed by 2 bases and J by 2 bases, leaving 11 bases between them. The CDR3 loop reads CASSLGRGSTDTQYF. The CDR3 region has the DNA TGTGCCAGCAGTTTAGGCAGGGGATCCACAGATACGCAGTATTTT.

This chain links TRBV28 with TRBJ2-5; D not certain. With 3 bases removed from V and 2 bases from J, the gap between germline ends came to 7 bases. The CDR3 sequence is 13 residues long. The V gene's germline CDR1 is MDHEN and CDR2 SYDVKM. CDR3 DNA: TGTGCCAGCAGTTTTACAGTACAAGAGACCCAGTACTTC. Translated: CASSFTVQETQYF.

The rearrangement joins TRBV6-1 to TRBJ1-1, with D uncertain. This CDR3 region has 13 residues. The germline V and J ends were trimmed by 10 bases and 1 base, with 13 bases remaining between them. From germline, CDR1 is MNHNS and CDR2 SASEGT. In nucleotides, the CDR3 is TGTGCCATATCTCATCCAGGGAACACTGAAGCTTTCTTT. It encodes CAISHPGNTEAFF.